The 12 T cell receptor beta chains given below trace back to one sample, sequenced in a study of blood T cell repertoires in COVID-19. Profiled with immunoSEQ multiplex PCR; TCRdb holds only in-frame clones, not every one. The data show 210,000 or so clones, approximately 80% seen once. Source material: peripheral blood. These receptors came from a woman aged 80 or over with COVID-19, enrolled during active disease.

The chain has TRBV18 and TRBJ2-7; TRBD1 is a possible D gene (6 bases). The CDR3 runs to 11 residues. CDR1 is KGHSH and CDR2 is LQKENI in the germline V gene. V shed 4 bases and J shed 5 bases, with 6 bases lying between them. CDR3 bases: TGTGCCAGCTCACAGGGGGACGAGCAGTACTTC. This sequence encodes CASSQGDEQYF.

The chain recombines TRBV27 with TRBJ2-1; D might be TRBD2 (6 bases). Trimming took 8 bases from V and 3 from J, leaving 14 bases between them. The CDR3 totals 14 residues. Looked up from germline, CDR1 is MNHEY and CDR2 is SMNVEV (reference sequence). The CDR3, as DNA: TGTGCCAGCCAGGGACTCGGTGACTACAATGAGCAGTTCTTC. This codes for CASQGLGDYNEQFF.

The DNA of the CDR3 is TGTGCCAGCAGCGTAGGCGGGTCCGCCTCGGCCCGGTCCGGGGAGCTGTTTTTT. Translation: CASSVGGSASARSGELFF. The chain carries TRBV9 and TRBJ2-2; D might be TRBD2 (5 bases). This CDR3 contains 18 residues. Trimming shortened V by 0 bases and J by 6 bases, and 21 bases separated the two germline ends. Germline V CDR1 and CDR2: SGDLS, YYNGEE. Looking up the rest from reference TRBV9 and TRBJ2-2 gives the full variable domain: DSGVTQTPKHLITATGQRVTLRCSPRSGDLSVYWYQQSLDQGLQFLIQYYNGEERAKGNILERFSAQQFPDLHSELNLSSLELGDSALYFCASSVGGSASARSGELFFGEGSRLTVL.

This chain connects TRBV7-9 to TRBJ1-1; D may be TRBD1 (6 bases). In germline, CDR1 is SEHNR, CDR2 FQNEAQ (reference sequence). The CDR3 has 15 amino acids. Trimming cost V 1 base and J 1 base, with 10 bases left between them. The CDR3 nucleotides read TGTGCCAGCAGCTTAGGGGGACAACAGAACACTGAAGCTTTCTTT. It is translated as CASSLGGQQNTEAFF.

The chain links TRBV6-1 to TRBJ1-1, with D perhaps matching TRBD1 (5 bases). The V gene lost 1 base and the J gene lost 11 bases, with 14 bases spanning the gap. Germline lookup yields CDR1 MNHNS and CDR2 SASEGT. The CDR3 has 13 residues. The CDR3 bases are TGTGCCAGCAGTGAAGTCGGGGGAATCTCGGCTTTCTTT. Its translation: CASSEVGGISAFF.

CDR3 sequence reads: CASSYSRRRYGYTF. CDR3 bases: TGTGCCAGCAGTTACTCGCGGCGGCGCTATGGCTACACCTTC. This sequence joins TRBV6-5 and TRBJ1-2; D is uncertain. CDR3 size: 14 residues. In germline, CDR1 is MNHEY, CDR2 SVGAGI. Trimming cost V 0 bases and J 4 bases, with 9 bases left between them.

This clone was seen a few times. CDR3 loop: CASQREQVTDTQYF. The CDR3 DNA follows: TGCGCCAGCCAGCGGGAGCAGGTGACAGATACGCAGTATTTT. The V and J genes are TRBV5-1 and TRBJ2-3; 8 bases are a match to TRBD2. The trim removed 7 bases at V and 3 bases at J, leaving 7 bases unmatched. Germline CDR1 is SGHRS and CDR2 is YFSETQ. This CDR3 is 14 amino acids long.

This clone was detected once. This sequence joins TRBV6-5 and TRBJ2-7; the D gene is possibly TRBD1 (5 bases). V lost 10 bases and J 3 bases, leaving 13 bases between the germline ends. This CDR3 is built from 12 residues. Germline values: CDR1 MNHEY, CDR2 SVGAGI. This chain's CDR3 is CATQDTYYEQYF. As DNA, the CDR3 is TGTGCCACCCAGGACACCTACTACGAGCAGTACTTC.

The rearrangement links TRBV3-1 (or the pseudogene TRBV3-2) to TRBJ1-1, with D perhaps TRBD1 (5 bases). V lost 4 bases and J 1 base, leaving 16 bases between the germline ends. In germline, CDR1 is LGHDT, CDR2 YNNKEL (reference sequence). This CDR3 has 16 amino acids. The CDR3 DNA sequence: TGTGCCAGCAGCCCAACCGGTACCGGGGGGAACACTGAAGCTTTCTTT. Its translation is CASSPTGTGGNTEAFF.

The chain joins TRBV29-1 to TRBJ2-1; D gene unclear. CDR3 size: 12 residues. CDR1 is SQVTM, CDR2 ANQGSEA, per germline. Trimming shortened V by 6 bases and J by 6 bases, and 12 bases separated the two germline ends. Written as DNA, the CDR3 is TGCAGCGTGAGCCCCTCGGGCAATGAGCAGTTCTTC. Its translation: CSVSPSGNEQFF.

This clone appeared a single time. This sequence joins TRBV9 and TRBJ1-1; 8 nucleotides align to TRBD1. Per the germline V gene, CDR1 is SGDLS and CDR2 is YYNGEE. The CDR3 spans 17 residues. Trimming at V came to 0 bases and at J to 1 base, leaving 8 bases not matched to a gene. The CDR3 DNA sequence: TGTGCCAGCAGCGTAGGCCCCCAGGGGGCTGGGAACACTGAAGCTTTCTTT. The encoded protein is CASSVGPQGAGNTEAFF.

The V and J genes are TRBV5-1 and TRBJ2-1; 12 positions match TRBD2. This CDR3 has 16 residues. J was trimmed by 3 bases and V by 0 bases; bases with no gene match: 1. Germline CDR1 is SGHRS and CDR2 is YFSETQ. The CDR3 here is CASSLELAGGYNEQFF. CDR3 nucleotides: TGCGCCAGCAGCTTGGAACTAGCGGGGGGCTACAATGAGCAGTTCTTC.